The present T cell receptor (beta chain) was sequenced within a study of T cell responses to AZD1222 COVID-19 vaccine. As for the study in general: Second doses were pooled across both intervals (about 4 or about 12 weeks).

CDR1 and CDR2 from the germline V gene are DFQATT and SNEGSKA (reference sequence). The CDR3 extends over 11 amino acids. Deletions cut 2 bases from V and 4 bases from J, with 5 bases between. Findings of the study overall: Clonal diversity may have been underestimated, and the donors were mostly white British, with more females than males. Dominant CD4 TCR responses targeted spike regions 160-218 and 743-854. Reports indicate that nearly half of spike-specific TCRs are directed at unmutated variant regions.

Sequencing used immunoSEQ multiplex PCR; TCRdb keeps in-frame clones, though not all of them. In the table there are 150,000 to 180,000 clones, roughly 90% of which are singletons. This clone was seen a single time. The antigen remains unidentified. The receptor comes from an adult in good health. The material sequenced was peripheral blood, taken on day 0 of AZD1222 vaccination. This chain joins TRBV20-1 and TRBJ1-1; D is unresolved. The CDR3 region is CSARTSTEAFF. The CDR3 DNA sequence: TGCAGTGCTAGAACTAGCACTGAAGCTTTCTTT.